These 8 T cell receptor beta chains were all obtained from the same sample, sequenced in a study of Graves' ophthalmopathy and Graves' hyperthyroidism (dated by TCRdb to between 2017 and 2018). For sequencing, an Illumina HiSeq 2000 was employed. TCR beta CDR3 regions were amplified from RNA transcripts for repertoire sequencing. HTBI primers and the Qiagen OneStep RT-PCR kit were used in a first-round RT-PCR, which was followed by a second-round multiplex PCR, size selection and purification. TCRdb trimmed public reads at Q25 via fastp, called clones via MiXCR and kept in-frame beta chains. Each CDR3 protein gets just one entry, which takes the most common genes and DNA from the rows behind it. The sample data list about 380,000 distinct CDR3 sequences, and approximately 15% of these were observed just once. About 7% of the sample goes to the ten largest clones. Material for sequencing was peripheral blood. These receptors all stem from a woman between 18 and 30 years old with stable Graves' hyperthyroidism. Donor details come from another sample of the same person, matched by shared clones.

This clonotype was picked up many times. The CDR3 nucleotides are TGTGCCAGCAGTCCGAGCGATAGCAATCAGCCCCAGCATTTT. Its protein product is CASSPSDSNQPQHF. The gene calls are TRBV6-2 or TRBV6-3 and TRBJ1-5; no definite D call. This CDR3 comprises 14 residues. V gave up 5 bases and J gave up 0 bases, with 8 bases separating them. Germline CDR1 and CDR2: MNHEY and SVGEGT.

A word on this clonotype: A much larger clone differs from this one at a single base, so this may be a read error. The genes are TRBV20-1 and TRBJ1-2, with a possible D match to TRBD1 (5 bases). The CDR3 runs 16 residues. Germline loops: CDR1 DFQATT, CDR2 SNEGSKA (reference sequence). The CDR3 bases are TGCAGAGCTCAGATGGAGGGGCCTGCCTCAGGCTATGGCTACACCTTC. Amino acids: CRAQMEGPASGYGYTF.

The V and J genes are TRBV6-1 and TRBJ1-5; 8 bases agree with TRBD1. The CDR3 spans 15 residues. Trimming cost V 6 bases and J 5 bases; bases outside gene matches: 9. CDR1 and CDR2 (germline): MNHNS, SASEGT. This chain's CDR3 is CASSPRTGMDQPQHF. The CDR3 DNA reads as TGTGCCAGCAGCCCCCGGACAGGGATGGATCAGCCCCAGCATTTT.

At least ten counts were recorded for this clonotype. The rearrangement joins TRBV6-2 or TRBV6-3 to TRBJ2-5; 11 bases align to TRBD2. Germline CDR1 is MNHEY and CDR2 is SVGEGT. V dropped 10 bases and J dropped 2; count of bases not matched to a gene: 15. The CDR3 contains 17 residues. This CDR3 is CATLRPLAGDSQETQYF. In nucleotides, the CDR3 is TGTGCCACCCTAAGACCACTAGCGGGGGACTCACAAGAGACCCAGTACTTC.

This clonotype was observed many times. V gene TRBV5-1 combines with J gene TRBJ1-5; D not resolved. The germline CDR1 and CDR2 sequences are SGHRS and YFSETQ. Between the trimmed V and J ends, which lost 4 bases and 3 bases, there was a span of 8 bases. The CDR3 is made up of 13 amino acids. The CDR3 is CASSLAINQPQHF. CDR3 sequence (DNA): TGCGCCAGCAGCCTGGCTATCAATCAGCCCCAGCATTTT. Full variable domain (outside the CDR3, taken from reference TRBV5-1 and TRBJ1-5): KAGVTQTPRYLIKTRGQQVTLSCSPISGHRSVSWYQQTPGQGLQFLFEYFSETQRNKGNFPGRFSGRQFSNSRSEMNVSTLELGDSALYLCASSLAINQPQHFGDGTRLSIL.

This clonotype was picked up a small number of times. J is TRBJ2-2 and V is TRBV29-1; 9 bases are a match to TRBD1. CDR1 and CDR2 from the germline V gene are SQVTM and ANQGSEA. V was clipped by 7 bases and J by 6 bases; unmatched bases: 6. This CDR3 spans 13 amino acids. The CDR3 nucleotides read TGCAGCGCGGGACAGGGCAGCGCCGGGGAGCTGTTTTTT. It is translated as CSAGQGSAGELFF.

This clonotype was recorded many times. V and J are TRBV2 and TRBJ2-7; possibly TRBD1 or TRBD2 for D (5 bases each). CDR3 length equals 14 residues. Germline V gene lookup returns CDR1 SNHLY and CDR2 FYNNEI. V was shortened by 7 bases and J by 0 bases, with 13 bases between the two germline ends. The CDR3 nucleotides are TGTGCCAGCATTTGGGACCTCGGCTCCTACGAGCAGTACTTC. Translation: CASIWDLGSYEQYF.

For this clonotype: The junction differs from germline at one of its ends, possibly a read error. The chain joins TRBV2 to TRBJ2-2; tentatively, D is TRBD1 (6 bases). CDR1 and CDR2 (germline): SNHLY, FYNNEI. The CDR3 has 17 amino acids. CDR3 coding DNA: TGTGCCAGCAGTGAAGTTTCGGGGACACGAAACACCGGGGAGCTGGTTTTT. It yields the protein CASSEVSGTRNTGELVF.